These T cell receptor beta chains were read from a single sample in a study of OX40 agonist ivuxolimab in advanced cancers. Repertoires were generated with immunoSEQ multiplex PCR, while TCRdb's copy carries only in-frame clones and drops some. The data hold about 77,000 clones, with 90% to 95% observed a single time. Sequenced material: CD4+ or CD8+ T cells sorted from blood, taken in a trial of the OX40 agonist ivuxolimab. The origin of the receptors is an adult with an advanced solid tumor such as melanoma, head and neck, liver or kidney cancer. Both conserved end residues are part of each CDR3.

j_gene | v_gene | CDR3aa
TRBJ2-5 | TRBV19 | CASSIVWGETQYF
TRBJ1-2 | TRBV15 | CATSRDPGFLYGYTF
TRBJ2-3 | TRBV19 | CASKRTSGTSDTQYF
TRBJ1-2 | TRBV29-1 | CSVQRNYGYTF
TRBJ2-1 | TRBV6-1 | CASSEAGGWSGEQFF
TRBJ2-5 | TRBV6-6 | CASSYPGTETQYF
TRBJ2-5 | TRBV9 | CASSPQAGRGETQYF
TRBJ2-5 | TRBV7-2 | CASKVLAGGEETQYF
TRBJ2-2 | TRBV7-3 | CASSTDTGGPGELFF
TRBJ2-7 | TRBV11-1 | CASSSSGTGSYEQYF
TRBJ1-4 | TRBV5-1 | CASSPRQGGEKLFF
TRBJ2-7 | TRBV6-1 | CASSEWGGEQYF
TRBJ2-1 | TRBV5-1 | CASSLVLAGNYNEQFF
TRBJ1-2 | TRBV12-5 | CASGFIKGTGDGYGYTF
TRBJ2-5 | TRBV6-5 | CASSYNSGWGETQYF
TRBJ2-3 | TRBV7-2 | CASSLAGGVTDTQYF
TRBJ2-5 | TRBV6-5 | CASSYRSLAWETQYF
TRBJ2-2 | TRBV5-6 | CASSFQGELFF
TRBJ2-7 | TRBV7-9 | CASSPGLAGEYEQYF
TRBJ2-7 | TRBV29-1 | CSVQGQSYEQYF
TRBJ2-5 | TRBV7-3 | CASSRSRDRGEETQYF
TRBJ1-5 | TRBV18 | CASSVSRGLGQPQHF
TRBJ2-2 | TRBV5-1 | CASSPDRVVVGELFF
TRBJ2-1 | TRBV9 | CASSTNGLAAYNEQFF
TRBJ2-5 | TRBV29-1 | CSVVRGGETQYF
TRBJ2-3 | TRBV18 | CASSDGQASTDTQYF
TRBJ2-1 | TRBV27 | CASSLERSLRQFF
TRBJ2-1 | TRBV7-2 | CASSLEPASGILEQFF
TRBJ2-7 | TRBV5-1 | CASSLSGTSATEQYF
TRBJ2-1 | TRBV7-3 | CASSLVSGRTRDEQFF
TRBJ1-5 | TRBV10-3 | CAISVGTQHQPQHF
TRBJ1-5 | TRBV7-2 | CASSPMGVRSFNQPQHF
TRBJ1-5 | TRBV18 | CASSPDRGGRQPQHF
TRBJ2-7 | TRBV5-6 | CASSLWGQSFLSYEQYF
TRBJ2-2 | TRBV18 | CASSPVGDSNTGELFF
TRBJ2-2 | TRBV5-1 | CASSSTHGAGELFF
TRBJ1-1 | TRBV28 | CASSLPTRITEAFF
TRBJ1-5 | TRBV28 | CASSLKQGGQPQHF
TRBJ2-5 | TRBV7-3 | CASSNSGTETQYF
TRBJ1-2 | TRBV4-1 | CASSQATGGSYGYTF
TRBJ2-3 | TRBV13 | CASSLGSLDTQYF
TRBJ2-1 | TRBV4-2 | CASSQDWASGLLNEQFF
TRBJ1-1 | TRBV6-1 | CASREQGVGNTEAFF
TRBJ1-2 | TRBV30 | CAWTGIGGYGYTF
TRBJ1-1 | TRBV25-1 | CASPSGARNTEAFF